These 21 T cell receptor beta chains originate from one sample sequenced in a study of T cell changes during pregnancy in multiple sclerosis. Method: immunoSEQ multiplex PCR; TCRdb's copy keeps in-frame clones and lacks some. The data contain 100,000 or so clones, almost 95% of them singletons. This specimen consisted of peripheral blood, obtained before pregnancy. These receptors were taken from a female donor with multiple sclerosis, enrolled in a pregnancy study.

The chain recombines TRBV29-1 with TRBJ2-1; the match to TRBD2 covers 8 bases. J was trimmed by 5 bases and V by 3 bases; bases with no gene match: 3. The CDR3 loop spans 13 amino acids. Germline CDR1 and CDR2: SQVTM and ANQGSEA. The DNA for the CDR3 is TGCAGCGTTGAGCCGGGGGGGGACAATGAGCAGTTCTTC. The encoded protein is CSVEPGGDNEQFF.

J is TRBJ1-4 and V is TRBV19; 8 bases line up with TRBD1. V dropped 5 bases and J dropped 3; count of bases not matched to a gene: 2. Germline V lookup: CDR1 LNHDA, CDR2 SQIVND (reference sequence). The CDR3 extends over 14 amino acids. CDR3 region: CASSQGASNEKLFF. DNA for the CDR3: TGTGCCAGTAGTCAGGGGGCCTCTAATGAAAAACTGTTTTTT.

The table lists this clone with a count of one. V usage is TRBV27 and J usage is TRBJ2-3, with 13 bases identical to TRBD2. V lost 6 bases, J lost 4 bases, and 13 bases stayed unmatched. The CDR3 has 18 amino acids. Germline values: CDR1 MNHEY, CDR2 SMNVEV (reference sequence). The CDR3 DNA is TGTGCCAGCAGCGTAGTCGGACTAGCGGGAGTAGGAGCAGATACGCAGTATTTT. Translation gives CASSVVGLAGVGADTQYF.

The rearrangement links TRBV10-2 to TRBJ1-4; D gene unclear. From germline, CDR1 is WSHSY and CDR2 SAAADI. Trimming shortened V by 8 bases and J by 5 bases, and 18 bases separated the two germline ends. The CDR3 has 15 residues. The CDR3 coding sequence is TGCGCCAGCTTTGATTCTGGTAGAAGAAATGAAAAACTGTTTTTT. Protein sequence: CASFDSGRRNEKLFF.

V gene TRBV2 combines with J gene TRBJ2-1; D is ambiguous. The CDR3 contains 11 residues. Between the trimmed V and J ends, which lost 6 bases and 5 bases, there was a span of 5 bases. CDR1 and CDR2 (germline): SNHLY, FYNNEI. The CDR3 DNA follows: TGTGCCAGCAGGCTAGACAATGAGCAGTTCTTC. Its protein is CASRLDNEQFF.

V and J are TRBV14 and TRBJ2-7; TRBD1 aligns across 7 bases. Germline V gene data show CDR1 as SGHDN and CDR2 as FVKESK. The J segment lost 0 bases and the V segment lost 1 base, leaving 0 bases of the junction unmatched. This CDR3 is built from 14 residues. The CDR3 sequence is CASSQAGGSYEQYF. In DNA, the CDR3 is TGTGCCAGCAGCCAAGCAGGGGGCTCCTACGAGCAGTACTTC.

The chain joins TRBV7-2 to TRBJ2-1; 9 bases agree with TRBD2. From germline, CDR1 is SGHTA and CDR2 FQGNSA. This CDR3 contains 15 residues. Trimming at V came to 5 bases and at J to 2 bases, leaving 4 bases not matched to a gene. CDR3 loop: CASSPLAGAYNEQFF. For the CDR3, the DNA is TGTGCCAGCAGCCCCTTAGCGGGAGCCTACAATGAGCAGTTCTTC.

As to this clone: No DNA is shown, since the ends of the CDR3 on it are uncertain; the CDR3 is the one TCRdb lists. The rearrangement joins TRBV5-5 to TRBJ2-7; whether TRBD1, the table's D call, matches the DNA was not checked. CDR1 is SGHKS and CDR2 is YYEKEE in the germline V gene (reference sequence). Termini included, the CDR3 measures 12 amino acids. CDR3 in amino acids: CASSLVGKGARF.

The chain combines TRBV30 with TRBJ2-1; 9 bases are a match to TRBD1. V trimming: 5 bases; J trimming: 3 bases; junction bases outside the gene matches: 8. The CDR3 has 15 amino acids. The germline V gene encodes CDR1 GTSNPN and CDR2 SVGIG (reference sequence). The CDR3 nucleotides read TGTGCCTGGGAGGGTGGGGGACAGGGCTACAATGAGCAGTTCTTC. This encodes CAWEGGGQGYNEQFF.

This clone was picked up one time. The chain is built from TRBV27 and TRBJ1-5; TRBD1 matches at 10 bases. CDR3 size: 13 residues. Germline loops: CDR1 MNHEY, CDR2 SMNVEV (reference sequence). Trimming at V came to 5 bases and at J to 7 bases, leaving 2 bases not matched to a gene. CDR3 coding DNA: TGTGCCAGCAGTGGGACAGGGGAACAGCCCCAGCATTTT. Its translation: CASSGTGEQPQHF.

With respect to this clone: At one end the junction does not follow the germline gene, possibly because of a read error. V and J are TRBV6-5 and TRBJ1-2, with 12 bases lining up with TRBD1. CDR1 and CDR2 (germline): MNHEY, SVGAGI. This CDR3 contains 16 residues. This chain's CDR3 is CASSYSGTGGDYGYTF. The CDR3 DNA follows: TGTGCCAGCAGCTACTCCGGGACAGGGGGCGACTATGGCTACACCTTC.

CDR3 sequence: CASSEKEGASYEQYF. DNA for the CDR3: TGTGCCAGCAGCGAAAAAGAAGGGGCCTCCTACGAGCAGTACTTC. This chain links TRBV4-2 with TRBJ2-7; TRBD1 is a possible D gene (5 bases). The CDR3 runs 15 residues. The V end lost 5 bases, the J end lost 0 bases, and 14 bases lay between the germline ends. Germline CDR1 is LGHNA and CDR2 is YNFKEQ.

The chain employs TRBV5-6 and TRBJ2-6; TRBD2 might be the D (5 bases). This CDR3 spans 18 amino acids. In germline, CDR1 is SGHDT, CDR2 YYEEEE. V was pared by 1 base and J by 0 bases, with 14 bases between. The CDR3 sequence: CASSLQRRLSSGANVLTF. The CDR3 DNA reads as TGTGCCAGCAGCTTGCAGAGGAGACTAAGCTCTGGGGCCAACGTCCTGACTTTC.

The V call is TRBV30, the J call TRBJ1-3; D is unclear. In germline, CDR1 is GTSNPN, CDR2 SVGIG (reference sequence). The CDR3 loop spans 12 amino acids. V shed 5 bases and J shed 0 bases, with 5 bases lying between them. CDR3: CAWDTSGNTIYF. DNA for the CDR3: TGTGCCTGGGACACCTCTGGAAACACCATATATTTT. Drawing the rest from reference TRBV30 and TRBJ1-3, the complete variable domain is SQTIHQWPATLVQPVGSPLSLECTVEGTSNPNLYWYRQAAGRGLQLLFYSVGIGQISSEVPQNLSASRPQDRQFILSSKKLLLSDSGFYLCAWDTSGNTIYFGEGSWLTVV.

This clone was detected a few times. V is TRBV27 and J is TRBJ2-3, with a tentative D call TRBD1 (7 bases). This CDR3 has 16 residues. CDR1 and CDR2 (germline): MNHEY, SMNVEV (reference sequence). V lost 3 bases to trimming and J lost 0 bases, with 13 bases between them. The chain's CDR3 is CASSFQTGTSTDTQYF. The CDR3 coding sequence is TGTGCCAGCAGTTTTCAGACAGGGACTAGCACAGATACGCAGTATTTT.

The V and J genes are TRBV10-2 and TRBJ2-3; TRBD2 matches 7 bases. This CDR3 is 12 amino acids long. Germline V gene lookup returns CDR1 WSHSY and CDR2 SAAADI. V dropped 3 bases and J dropped 13; count of bases not matched to a gene: 7. CDR3 in amino acids: CASSEGAGMEYF. For the CDR3, the DNA is TGCGCCAGCAGTGAAGGAGCGGGAATGGAGTATTTT.

The chain is built from TRBV30 and TRBJ2-7, with 7 bases fitting TRBD2. Trimming cost V 8 bases and J 0 bases; bases outside gene matches: 1. The CDR3 runs 11 residues. From germline, CDR1 is GTSNPN and CDR2 SVGIG (reference sequence). The CDR3 sequence: CALAASYEQYF. In DNA form, the CDR3 reads TGTGCCCTAGCGGCCTCCTACGAGCAGTACTTC.

V and J are TRBV5-4 and TRBJ1-1; TRBD1 matches 7 bases. The germline V gene has CDR1 SGHNT and CDR2 YYREEE (reference sequence). The CDR3 runs 15 residues. With 5 bases clipped from V and 1 base from J, the junction kept 8 bases outside the gene matches. The CDR3 is CASRKDRVGNTEAFF. The DNA for the CDR3 is TGTGCCAGCAGAAAAGACAGGGTAGGGAACACTGAAGCTTTCTTT.

V and J are TRBV6-5 and TRBJ1-2; 10 bases agree with TRBD1. The V segment lost 2 bases and the J segment 4 bases; nucleotides outside the gene matches: 4. CDR1 MNHEY and CDR2 SVGAGI come from the germline V gene. The CDR3 loop spans 15 amino acids. The CDR3 spells CASSYGGTGVYGYTF. CDR3 nucleotides: TGTGCCAGCAGTTACGGTGGGACAGGGGTCTATGGCTACACCTTC.

The chain combines TRBV27 with TRBJ2-1; 8 bases match TRBD1. The CDR3 runs to 13 residues. The V and J ends lost 6 bases and 9 bases, in that order; junction bases with no gene match: 7. Germline V gives CDR1 MNHEY, CDR2 SMNVEV (reference sequence). This CDR3 reads CASRDRVPGEQFF. CDR3 DNA: TGTGCCAGCAGGGACAGGGTCCCCGGTGAGCAGTTCTTC.

The chain combines TRBV5-1 with TRBJ2-2; no reliable D call. The V gene's germline CDR1 is SGHRS and CDR2 YFSETQ. Trimming shortened V by 0 bases and J by 8 bases, and 5 bases separated the two germline ends. The CDR3 covers 12 residues. Here the CDR3 reads CASSLVQGELFF. CDR3 bases: TGCGCCAGCAGCTTGGTCCAGGGGGAGCTGTTTTTT.